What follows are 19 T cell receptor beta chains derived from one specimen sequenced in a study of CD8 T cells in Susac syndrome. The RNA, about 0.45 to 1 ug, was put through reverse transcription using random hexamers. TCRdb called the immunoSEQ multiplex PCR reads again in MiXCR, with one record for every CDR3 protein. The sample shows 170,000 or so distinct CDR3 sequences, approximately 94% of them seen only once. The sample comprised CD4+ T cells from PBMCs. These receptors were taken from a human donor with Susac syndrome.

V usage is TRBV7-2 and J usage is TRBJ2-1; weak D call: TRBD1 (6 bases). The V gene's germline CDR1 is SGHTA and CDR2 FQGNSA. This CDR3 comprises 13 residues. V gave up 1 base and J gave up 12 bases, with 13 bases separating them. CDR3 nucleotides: TGTGCCAGCAGCTTAGACCCAGGGGCTGCGCAGTTCTTC. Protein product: CASSLDPGAAQFF.

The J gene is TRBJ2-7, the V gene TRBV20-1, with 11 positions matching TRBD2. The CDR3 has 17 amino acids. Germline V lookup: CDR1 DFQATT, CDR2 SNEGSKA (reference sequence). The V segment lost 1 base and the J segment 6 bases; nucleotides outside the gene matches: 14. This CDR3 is CSARAGLAGGTVVEQYF. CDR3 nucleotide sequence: TGCAGTGCTAGAGCGGGGCTAGCGGGAGGAACCGTCGTCGAGCAGTACTTC.

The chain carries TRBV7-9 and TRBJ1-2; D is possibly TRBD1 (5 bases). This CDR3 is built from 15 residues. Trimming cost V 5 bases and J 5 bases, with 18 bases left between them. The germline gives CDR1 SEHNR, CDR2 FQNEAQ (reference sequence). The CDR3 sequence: CASSQNSGTPYGYTF. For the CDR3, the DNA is TGTGCCAGCAGCCAAAATTCCGGGACGCCGTATGGCTACACCTTC.

This CDR3 is CASSSGQGAGGGQPQHF. In nucleotides, the CDR3 is TGTGCCAGCAGTTCGGGACAGGGGGCCGGGGGGGGACAGCCCCAGCATTTT. J is TRBJ1-5 and V is TRBV28; 12 bases map to TRBD1. The V gene end was trimmed by 4 bases and the J gene end by 7 bases; junction bases not matched to a gene: 11. CDR1 and CDR2 from the germline V gene are MDHEN and SYDVKM. This CDR3 contains 17 residues. Supplemented by reference TRBV28 and TRBJ1-5, the full variable domain reads DVKVTQSSRYLVKRTGEKVFLECVQDMDHENMFWYRQDPGLGLRLIYFSYDVKMKEKGDIPEGYSVSREKKERFSLILESASTNQTSMYLCASSSGQGAGGGQPQHFGDGTRLSIL.

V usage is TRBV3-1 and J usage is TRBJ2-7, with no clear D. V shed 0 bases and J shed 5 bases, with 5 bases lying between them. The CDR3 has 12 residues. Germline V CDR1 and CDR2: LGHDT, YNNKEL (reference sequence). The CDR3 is CASSQEKNEQYF. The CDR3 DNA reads TGTGCCAGCAGCCAAGAAAAGAACGAGCAGTACTTC.

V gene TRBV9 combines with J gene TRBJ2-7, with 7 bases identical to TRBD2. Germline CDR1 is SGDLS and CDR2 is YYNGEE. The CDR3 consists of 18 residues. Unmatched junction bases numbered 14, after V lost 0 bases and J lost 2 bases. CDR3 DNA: TGTGCCAGCAGCGTAGGCCAAACTTATGGGGGACTAACCTACGAGCAGTACTTC. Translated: CASSVGQTYGGLTYEQYF.

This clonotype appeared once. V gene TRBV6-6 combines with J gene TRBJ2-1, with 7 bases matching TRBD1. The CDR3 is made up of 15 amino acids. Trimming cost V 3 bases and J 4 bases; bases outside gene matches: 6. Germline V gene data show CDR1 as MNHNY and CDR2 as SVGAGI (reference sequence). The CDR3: CASSYPQGQYNEQFF. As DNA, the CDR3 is TGTGCCAGCAGTTATCCACAGGGGCAATACAATGAGCAGTTCTTC.

CDR3 loop: CSASHRRGYGYTF. Here the CDR3 DNA reads TGCAGTGCTAGCCACAGGCGGGGCTATGGCTACACCTTC. The V gene is TRBV20-1, the J gene TRBJ1-2; maybe TRBD1 (5 bases). The CDR3 runs 13 residues. Germline loops: CDR1 DFQATT, CDR2 SNEGSKA (reference sequence). V was shortened by 3 bases and J by 4 bases, with 12 bases between the two germline ends.

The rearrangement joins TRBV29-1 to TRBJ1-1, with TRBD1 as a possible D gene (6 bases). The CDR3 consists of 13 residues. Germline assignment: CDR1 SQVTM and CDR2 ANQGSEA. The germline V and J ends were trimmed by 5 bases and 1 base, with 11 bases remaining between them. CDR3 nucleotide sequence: TGCAGCGTTCAGGGGCCAAAGAACACTGAAGCTTTCTTT. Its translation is CSVQGPKNTEAFF.

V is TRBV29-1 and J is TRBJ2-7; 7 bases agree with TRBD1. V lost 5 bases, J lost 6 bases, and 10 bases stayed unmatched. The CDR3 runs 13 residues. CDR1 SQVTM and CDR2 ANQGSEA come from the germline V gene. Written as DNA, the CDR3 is TGCAGCGTTAGGTCAGGGGGTTATCGCGAGCAGTACTTC. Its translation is CSVRSGGYREQYF.

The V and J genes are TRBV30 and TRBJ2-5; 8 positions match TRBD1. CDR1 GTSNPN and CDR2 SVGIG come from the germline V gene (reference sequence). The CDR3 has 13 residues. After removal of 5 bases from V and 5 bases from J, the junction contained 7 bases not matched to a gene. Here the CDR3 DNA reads TGTGCCTGGGAAAGACAGGGGAGCGAGACCCAGTACTTC. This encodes CAWERQGSETQYF.

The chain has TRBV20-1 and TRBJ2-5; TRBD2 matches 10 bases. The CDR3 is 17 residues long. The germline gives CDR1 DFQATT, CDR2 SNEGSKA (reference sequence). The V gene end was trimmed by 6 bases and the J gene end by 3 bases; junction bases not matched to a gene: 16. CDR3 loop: CSAFSPQLAGDEETQYF. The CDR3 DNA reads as TGCAGTGCATTCAGCCCCCAGCTAGCGGGGGACGAAGAGACCCAGTACTTC.

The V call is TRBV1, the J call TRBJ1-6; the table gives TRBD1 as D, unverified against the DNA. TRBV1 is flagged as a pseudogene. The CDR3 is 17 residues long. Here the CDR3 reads CTSSQVKRGPHNSPLHF. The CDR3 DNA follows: TGCACCAGCAGCCAAGTAAAAAGGGGGCCCCATAATTCACCCCTCCACTTT.

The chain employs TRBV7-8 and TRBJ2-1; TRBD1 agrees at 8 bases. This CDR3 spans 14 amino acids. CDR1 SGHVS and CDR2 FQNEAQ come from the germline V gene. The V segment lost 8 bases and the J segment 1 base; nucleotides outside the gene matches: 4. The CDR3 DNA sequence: TGTGCCAGCGGAAACAGGGGGTCCTACAATGAGCAGTTCTTC. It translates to CASGNRGSYNEQFF.

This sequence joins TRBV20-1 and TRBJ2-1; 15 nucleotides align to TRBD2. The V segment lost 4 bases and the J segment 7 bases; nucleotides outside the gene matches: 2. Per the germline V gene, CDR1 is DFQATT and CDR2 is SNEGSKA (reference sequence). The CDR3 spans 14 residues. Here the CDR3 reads CSAIGTSGRNEQFF. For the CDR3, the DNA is TGCAGTGCTATCGGGACTAGCGGGAGGAATGAGCAGTTCTTC.

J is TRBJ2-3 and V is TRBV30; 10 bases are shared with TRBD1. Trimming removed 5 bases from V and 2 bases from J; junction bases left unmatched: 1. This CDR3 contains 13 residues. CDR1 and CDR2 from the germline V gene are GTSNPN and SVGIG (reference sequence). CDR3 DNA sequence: TGTGCCTGGGGGACAGGGGACACAGATACGCAGTATTTT. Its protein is CAWGTGDTDTQYF. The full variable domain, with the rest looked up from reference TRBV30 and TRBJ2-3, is SQTIHQWPATLVQPVGSPLSLECTVEGTSNPNLYWYRQAAGRGLQLLFYSVGIGQISSEVPQNLSASRPQDRQFILSSKKLLLSDSGFYLCAWGTGDTDTQYFGPGTRLTVL.

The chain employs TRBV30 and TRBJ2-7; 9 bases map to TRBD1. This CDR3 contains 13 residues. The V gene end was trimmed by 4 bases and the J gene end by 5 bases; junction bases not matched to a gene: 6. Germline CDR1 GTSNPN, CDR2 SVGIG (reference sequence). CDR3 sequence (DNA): TGTGCCTGGACCCGGGACAGGGCTAACGAGCAGTACTTC. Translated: CAWTRDRANEQYF.

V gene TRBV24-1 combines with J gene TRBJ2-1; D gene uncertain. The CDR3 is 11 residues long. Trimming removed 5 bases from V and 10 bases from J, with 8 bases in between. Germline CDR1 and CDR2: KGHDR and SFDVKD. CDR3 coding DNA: TGTGCCACCAGTGCCCGACTCGAGCAGTTCTTC. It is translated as CATSARLEQFF.

In DNA, the CDR3 is TGCAGCGTCGACGAAGGCTACAATGAGCAGTTCTTC. As protein: CSVDEGYNEQFF. The chain couples TRBV29-1 to TRBJ2-1; D gene ambiguous. The CDR3 totals 12 residues. Germline CDR1 and CDR2: SQVTM and ANQGSEA. Trimming removed 6 bases from V and 3 bases from J, with 9 bases in between.